The 10 T cell receptor beta chains below all came from one sample that was sequenced in a study of long-term antiretroviral therapy in people with HIV. Version v3.0 of the immunoSEQ assay ran at survey level. Sequencing used immunoSEQ multiplex PCR; TCRdb keeps in-frame clones, though not all of them. The profile shows about 33,000 clones, around 80% of them singletons. Material: unsorted PBMCs, obtained 2 years after starting antiretroviral therapy. Every receptor here comes from a woman aged 45 to 65 with HIV.

This clone occurred once. The chain uses TRBV30 and TRBJ1-1; 10 bases are shared with TRBD1. CDR1 and CDR2 (germline): GTSNPN, SVGIG (reference sequence). The CDR3 length is 15 residues. The V and J ends lost 3 bases and 2 bases, in that order; junction bases with no gene match: 6. CDR3 amino acids: CAWRPGQGYNTEAFF. As DNA, the CDR3 is TGTGCCTGGAGACCGGGACAGGGGTATAACACTGAAGCTTTCTTT.

The chain is built from TRBV27 and TRBJ2-1; D not resolved. Germline CDR1 is MNHEY and CDR2 is SMNVEV (reference sequence). The V gene lost 3 bases and the J gene lost 7 bases, with 10 bases spanning the gap. The length of the CDR3 is 13 residues. The CDR3 DNA reads TGTGCCAGCAGTTTTTATGGCGGTAATGAGCAGTTCTTC. Protein product: CASSFYGGNEQFF.

The V gene is TRBV7-9, the J gene TRBJ2-2; perhaps TRBD2 as D (5 bases). Germline CDR1 reads SEHNR; CDR2 reads FQNEAQ (reference sequence). The CDR3 covers 15 residues. The germline V and J ends were trimmed by 5 bases and 3 bases, with 13 bases remaining between them. DNA for the CDR3: TGTGCCAGCAGCCTGAGTCCTAGCCACACCGGGGAGCTGTTTTTT. This codes for CASSLSPSHTGELFF.

V gene TRBV7-3 combines with J gene TRBJ2-3, with TRBD2 matching 9 bases. Germline trimming cut 6 bases from V and 3 bases from J; bases unmatched to any gene: 7. The CDR3 totals 15 residues. CDR1 and CDR2 from the germline V gene are SGHTA and FQGTGA. CDR3 DNA sequence: TGTGCCAGCAGGTTGGAGGCGGGGGGGACAGATACGCAGTATTTT. Protein sequence: CASRLEAGGTDTQYF.

The V gene is TRBV18, the J gene TRBJ1-2; D might be TRBD1 (5 bases). Per germline, CDR1 KGHSH and CDR2 LQKENI. The V and J ends lost 2 bases and 4 bases respectively, with 8 bases between them. This CDR3 contains 13 residues. The CDR3 sequence: CASSPGGSYGYTF. For the CDR3, the DNA is TGTGCCAGCTCACCAGGGGGTAGCTATGGCTACACCTTC.

The CDR3 coding sequence is TGCGCCAGCATACCGGGACAGGGGGATAAAGGGGAGCTGTTTTTT. Its protein is CASIPGQGDKGELFF. The genes are TRBV5-1 and TRBJ2-2; 11 nucleotides align to TRBD1. J was trimmed by 8 bases and V by 6 bases; bases with no gene match: 9. The CDR3 runs 15 residues. Germline CDR1 is SGHRS and CDR2 is YFSETQ. Filled out from reference TRBV5-1 and TRBJ2-2, the complete variable domain reads KAGVTQTPRYLIKTRGQQVTLSCSPISGHRSVSWYQQTPGQGLQFLFEYFSETQRNKGNFPGRFSGRQFSNSRSEMNVSTLELGDSALYLCASIPGQGDKGELFFGEGSRLTVL.

The V gene is TRBV19, the J gene TRBJ1-4; the D gene is possibly TRBD1 (5 bases). Between the trimmed V and J ends, which lost 7 bases and 8 bases, there was a span of 14 bases. Germline V lookup: CDR1 LNHDA, CDR2 SQIVND (reference sequence). This CDR3 has 13 amino acids. The chain's CDR3 is CASIGQGDEKLFF. In DNA, the CDR3 is TGTGCCAGTATAGGCCAGGGAGACGAAAAACTGTTTTTT.

The chain carries TRBV5-1 and TRBJ2-1, with TRBD2 as a possible D gene (6 bases). CDR3 length equals 14 residues. In germline, CDR1 is SGHRS, CDR2 YFSETQ. V was pared by 4 bases and J by 4 bases, with 12 bases between. CDR3 amino acids: CASSPLATYNEQFF. The CDR3 DNA is TGCGCCAGCAGCCCCCTAGCGACATACAATGAGCAGTTCTTC.

The rearrangement uses TRBV6-5 and TRBJ2-6; no firm D call. The CDR3 runs 14 residues. Germline-derived CDR1 and CDR2 are MNHEY and SVGAGI. Trimming shortened V by 6 bases and J by 4 bases, and 10 bases separated the two germline ends. DNA for the CDR3: TGTGCCAGCAGGCAGACATGGGGGGCCAACGTCCTGACTTTC. Protein sequence: CASRQTWGANVLTF.

A note on this clone: The junction does not match germline at one end; this may be a read error. The rearrangement joins TRBV29-1 to TRBJ1-2; a possible D gene is TRBD1 (5 bases). The CDR3 contains 13 residues. The germline V gene has CDR1 SQVTM and CDR2 ANQGSEA. The CDR3 protein is CSVEDLGWLGERF. The CDR3, as DNA: TGCAGCGTTGAAGATCTTGGATGGTTAGGGGAGCGCTTC.